These 9 T cell receptor beta chains came from one sample sequenced in a study of CXCR3-negative and CXCR3-positive naive CD8 T cells. Study-wide points: CXCR3-positive naive cells had more hydrophobic TRB CDR3s than CXCR3-negative naive cells.

Their specific antigens are unknown. TRB cDNA was prepared as libraries by UMI-labeled 5' RACE. TCRdb re-called the 5' RACE reads and shows each CDR3 protein once, DNA omitted. This sample contains roughly 120,000 distinct CDR3 sequences. The sample taken for sequencing was naive CXCR3+ CD8+ T cells from blood. Subset noted: CD45RO-CCR7+CD27+CD95- naive CD8+ T cells expressing CXCR3 (TNR3+). The receptors shown here come from a human donor in good health. Some clones in this sample may be carry-over from other donors' samples.

This chain connects TRBV28 to TRBJ1-2; the D gene TCRdb calls, TRBD1, cannot be checked with no DNA. The CDR3 is 16 residues long. Germline V gives CDR1 MDHEN, CDR2 SYDVKM. This chain's CDR3 is CASSGLSDRRSYGYTF.

The CDR3 loop reads CASSLAGAGNEQFF. The chain joins TRBV12-3 or TRBV12-4 to TRBJ2-1; TCRdb names TRBD2, which stays unverified in the absence of DNA. The CDR3 totals 14 residues.

The V and J genes are TRBV20-1 and TRBJ2-7; the D call from TCRdb, TRBD1, cannot be confirmed without DNA. There are 13 residues in the CDR3. Germline loops: CDR1 DFQATT, CDR2 SNEGSKA (reference sequence). The CDR3 is CSAPGGLDYEQYF.

The gene calls are TRBV6-6 and TRBJ1-3; without DNA, the TCRdb call of TRBD1 cannot be checked. From germline, CDR1 is MNHNY and CDR2 SVGAGI (reference sequence). The CDR3 has 15 amino acids. The CDR3 is CASSIQGAAGNTIYF.

The chain employs TRBV7-9 and TRBJ1-1; TCRdb indicates TRBD1, and absent DNA this call remains unverified. This CDR3 is 15 amino acids long. Germline V gives CDR1 SEHNR, CDR2 FQNEAQ (reference sequence). CDR3 residues: CASSSPQGRNTEAFF.

The V call is TRBV28, the J call TRBJ2-1; the D call of TRBD2 rests on TCRdb alone, since no DNA is present to check it. Germline V CDR1 and CDR2: MDHEN, SYDVKM. This CDR3 is built from 14 residues. This CDR3 is CASSFEGLYNEQFF.

This chain connects TRBV4-1 to TRBJ2-2; the D call of TRBD1 rests on TCRdb alone, since no DNA is present to check it. CDR1 and CDR2 from the germline V gene are MGHRA and YSYEKL. The CDR3 has 14 amino acids. CDR3: CASSPHRVGGELFF.

This sequence joins TRBV15 and TRBJ1-1. Germline assignment: CDR1 LNHNV and CDR2 YYDKDF (reference sequence). The CDR3 extends over 13 amino acids. The chain's CDR3 is CATSLDRNTEAFF.

V and J are TRBV5-1 and TRBJ2-3; TCRdb's D call, TRBD2, is unchecked because there is no DNA. The CDR3 is 15 residues long. CDR1 and CDR2 from the germline V gene are SGHRS and YFSETQ. Here the CDR3 reads CASSSGGTSTDTQYF.